Detailed here is one T cell receptor beta chain. Measured with immunoSEQ multiplex PCR; TCRdb has only the in-frame clones, and not every one. Of 100,000 to 150,000 clones listed, around nine tenths are singletons. The entry originates in a study of blood T cell repertoires in COVID-19. The sequenced sample consisted of peripheral blood. This receptor was identified in a man aged 60-69 years with COVID-19, enrolled during active disease.

The CDR3 bases are TGTGCCAGCAGTTACTCTGTGGAGAGCTCTGGAAACACCATATATTTT. This translates into CASSYSVESSGNTIYF. This chain connects TRBV6-5 to TRBJ1-3; D gene uncertain. V was shortened by 0 bases and J by 0 bases, with 9 bases between the two germline ends. This CDR3 comprises 16 residues. Germline values: CDR1 MNHEY, CDR2 SVGAGI.